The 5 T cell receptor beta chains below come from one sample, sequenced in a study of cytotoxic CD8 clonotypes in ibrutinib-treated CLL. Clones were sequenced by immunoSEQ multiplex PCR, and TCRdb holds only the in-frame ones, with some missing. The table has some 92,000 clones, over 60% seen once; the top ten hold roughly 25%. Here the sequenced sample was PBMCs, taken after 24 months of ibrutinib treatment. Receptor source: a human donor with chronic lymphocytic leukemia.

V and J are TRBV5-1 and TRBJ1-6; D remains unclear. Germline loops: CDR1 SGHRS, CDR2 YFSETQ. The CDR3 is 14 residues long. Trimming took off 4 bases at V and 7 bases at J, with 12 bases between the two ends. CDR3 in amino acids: CASSRGSSNSPLHF. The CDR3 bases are TGCGCCAGCAGCCGCGGATCGTCGAATTCACCCCTCCACTTT. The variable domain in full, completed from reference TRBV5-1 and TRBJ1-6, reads KAGVTQTPRYLIKTRGQQVTLSCSPISGHRSVSWYQQTPGQGLQFLFEYFSETQRNKGNFPGRFSGRQFSNSRSEMNVSTLELGDSALYLCASSRGSSNSPLHFGNGTRLTVT.

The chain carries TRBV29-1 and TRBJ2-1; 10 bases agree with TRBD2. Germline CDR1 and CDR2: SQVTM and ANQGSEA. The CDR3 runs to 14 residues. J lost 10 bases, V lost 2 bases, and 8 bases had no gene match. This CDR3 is CSVEQLAGVREQFF. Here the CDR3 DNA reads TGCAGCGTTGAACAGCTAGCGGGAGTGCGGGAGCAGTTCTTC.

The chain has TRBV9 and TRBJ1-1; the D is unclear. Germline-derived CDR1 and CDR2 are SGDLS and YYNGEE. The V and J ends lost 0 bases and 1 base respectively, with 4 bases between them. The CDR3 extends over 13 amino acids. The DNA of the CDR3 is TGTGCCAGCAGCGTAGAGAGGAACACTGAAGCTTTCTTT. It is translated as CASSVERNTEAFF.

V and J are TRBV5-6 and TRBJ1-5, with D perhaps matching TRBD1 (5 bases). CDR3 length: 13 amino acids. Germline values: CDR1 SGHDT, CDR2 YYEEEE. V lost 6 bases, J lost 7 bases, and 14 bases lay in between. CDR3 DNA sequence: TGTGCCAGCATGGGACCAGGGACGCAGCCCCAGCATTTT. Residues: CASMGPGTQPQHF.

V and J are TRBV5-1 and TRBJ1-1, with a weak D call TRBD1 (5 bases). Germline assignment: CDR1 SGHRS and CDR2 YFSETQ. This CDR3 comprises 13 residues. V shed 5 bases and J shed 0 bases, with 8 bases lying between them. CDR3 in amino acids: CASSNRLNTEAFF. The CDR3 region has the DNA TGCGCCAGCAGTAACAGGTTGAACACTGAAGCTTTCTTT.